This T cell receptor (beta chain) originates from a study of cytomegalovirus exposure and HLA in healthy donors. The CDR3 is made up of 14 amino acids. Germline-derived CDR1 and CDR2 are LNHDA and SQIVND (reference sequence). The V end was cut by 4 bases, the J end by 4 bases, with 12 bases between. The PCR ran on 60 Vbeta and 13 Jbeta primers. The protocol was immunoSEQ multiplex PCR, while the TCRdb copy is restricted to in-frame clones and leaves out a portion. Among around 130,000 clones, roughly 72% were seen once, and the ten largest hold 1.5% to 2%. The rearrangement links TRBV19 to TRBJ2-3, with D maybe TRBD1 (5 bases). Material for sequencing was PBMCs. The sequence came from a man aged 40-49 years in good health and CMV-seronegative. CDR3 in amino acids: CASSKGSGPDTQYF. In DNA, the CDR3 is TGTGCCAGTAGTAAGGGGTCAGGGCCAGATACGCAGTATTTT.